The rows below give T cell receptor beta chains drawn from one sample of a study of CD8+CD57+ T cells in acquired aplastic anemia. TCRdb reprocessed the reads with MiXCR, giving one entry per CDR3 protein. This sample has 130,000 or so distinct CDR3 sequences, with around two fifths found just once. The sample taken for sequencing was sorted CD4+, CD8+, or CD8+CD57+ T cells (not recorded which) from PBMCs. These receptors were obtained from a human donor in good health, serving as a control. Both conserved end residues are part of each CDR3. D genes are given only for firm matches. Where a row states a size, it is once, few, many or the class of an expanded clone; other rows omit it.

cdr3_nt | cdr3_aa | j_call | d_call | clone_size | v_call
TGTGCCAGCAGCCCACGTTTAGATACCGGGGAGCTGTTTTTT | CASSPRLDTGELFF | TRBJ2-2 | - | - | TRBV3-1
TGTGCCAGCAGTTCAACAAGAAGGGGGAACGAGCAGTACTTC | CASSSTRRGNEQYF | TRBJ2-7 | - | many | TRBV6-6
TGTGCCAGCGGTTTAAACCTGGCGAATGAGCAGTTCTTC | CASGLNLANEQFF | TRBJ2-1 | - | few | TRBV27
TGTGCCAGTAGTGAGGGGTACGAGCAGTACTTC | CASSEGYEQYF | TRBJ2-7 | - | many | TRBV19
TGTGCCAGCAGCTCCCCCCTATCCTCCAGGGCGAACACCGGGGAGCTGTTTTTT | CASSSPLSSRANTGELFF | TRBJ2-2 | - | many | TRBV11-1
TGCGCCAGCCGAGGTACTAGCGGGAGTTCCGGGGAGCTGTTTTTT | CASRGTSGSSGELFF | TRBJ2-2 | TRBD2 | many | TRBV5-1
TGTGCCACCAGCAGACCGAACTATGGCTACACCTTC | CATSRPNYGYTF | TRBJ1-2 | - | - | TRBV15
TGTGCCATCAGTGGGGGGACAGGGGACAATCAGCCCCAGCATTTT | CAISGGTGDNQPQHF | TRBJ1-5 | TRBD1 | once | TRBV10-3
TGCGCCAGCAGCTTGACCGGGCCCTACGAGCAGTACTTC | CASSLTGPYEQYF | TRBJ2-7 | - | - | TRBV5-1
TGTGCCAGCTCACCAGCCTCCAGTCAAGAGACCCAGTACTTC | CASSPASSQETQYF | TRBJ2-5 | - | - | TRBV18
TGTGCCACGGGACTCCTAAACTACGAGCAGTACTTC | CATGLLNYEQYF | TRBJ2-7 | - | many | TRBV10-3
TGTGCCAGCAGTTTAGAATCGGGGGTTTCGGGAAACACCATATATTTT | CASSLESGVSGNTIYF | TRBJ1-3 | - | - | TRBV12-3/TRBV12-4
TGTGCCAGCGGGGGCGGGAGGGCTCGCGAGCAGTACTTC | CASGGGRAREQYF | TRBJ2-7 | TRBD2 | - | TRBV2
TGTGCCAGCAGGAGGGGCAATGGCTACACCTTC | CASRRGNGYTF | TRBJ1-2 | - | few | TRBV28
TGTGCCAGCAGGGGACAGGGCAGGGATTCTAACTATGGCTACACCTTC | CASRGQGRDSNYGYTF | TRBJ1-2 | TRBD1 | few | TRBV12-3/TRBV12-4
TGTGCCAGCAGTCGCCGGACAGCCCGTAATAGCAATCAGCCCCAGCATTTT | CASSRRTARNSNQPQHF | TRBJ1-5 | - | - | TRBV12-3/TRBV12-4